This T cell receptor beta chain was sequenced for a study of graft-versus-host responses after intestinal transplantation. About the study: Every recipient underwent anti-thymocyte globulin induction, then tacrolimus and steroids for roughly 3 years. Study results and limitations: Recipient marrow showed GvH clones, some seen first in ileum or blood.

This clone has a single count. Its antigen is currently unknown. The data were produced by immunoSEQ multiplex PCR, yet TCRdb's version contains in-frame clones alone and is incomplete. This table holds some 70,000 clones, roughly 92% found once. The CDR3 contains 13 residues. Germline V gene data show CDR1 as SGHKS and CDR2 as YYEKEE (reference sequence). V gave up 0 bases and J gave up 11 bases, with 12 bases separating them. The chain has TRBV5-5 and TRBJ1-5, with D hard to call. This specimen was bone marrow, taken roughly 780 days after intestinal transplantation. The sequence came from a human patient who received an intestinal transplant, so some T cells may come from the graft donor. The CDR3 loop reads CASSLGGGLTQHF. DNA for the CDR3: TGTGCCAGCAGCTTGGGTGGAGGCTTGACCCAGCATTTT.